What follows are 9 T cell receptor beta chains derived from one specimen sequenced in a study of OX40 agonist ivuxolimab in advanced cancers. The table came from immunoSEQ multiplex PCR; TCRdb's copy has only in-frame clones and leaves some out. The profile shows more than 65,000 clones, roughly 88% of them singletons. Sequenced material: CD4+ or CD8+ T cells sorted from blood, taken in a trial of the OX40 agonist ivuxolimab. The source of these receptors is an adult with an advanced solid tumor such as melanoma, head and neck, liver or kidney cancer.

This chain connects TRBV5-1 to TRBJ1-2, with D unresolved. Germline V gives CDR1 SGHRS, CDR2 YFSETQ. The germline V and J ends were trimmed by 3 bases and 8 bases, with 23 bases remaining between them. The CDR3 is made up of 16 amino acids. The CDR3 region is CASSSAGGSSYVGYTF. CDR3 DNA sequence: TGCGCCAGCAGCTCGGCTGGCGGTTCTTCCTATGTAGGCTACACCTTC.

CDR3 protein: CAGGRPTGELFF. The CDR3 DNA is TGTGCCGGAGGACGGCCAACCGGGGAGCTGTTTTTT. The rearrangement links TRBV27 to TRBJ2-2; tentative D call: TRBD2 (5 bases). The CDR3 is 12 residues long. Germline lookup yields CDR1 MNHEY and CDR2 SMNVEV (reference sequence). V was cut by 11 bases and J by 5 bases, with 12 bases left in between.

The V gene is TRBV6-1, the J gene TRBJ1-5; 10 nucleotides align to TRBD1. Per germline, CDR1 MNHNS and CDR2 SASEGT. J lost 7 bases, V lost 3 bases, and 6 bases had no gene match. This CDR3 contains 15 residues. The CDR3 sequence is CASSDPTGGWQPQHF. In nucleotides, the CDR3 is TGTGCCAGCAGTGACCCGACAGGGGGCTGGCAGCCCCAGCATTTT.

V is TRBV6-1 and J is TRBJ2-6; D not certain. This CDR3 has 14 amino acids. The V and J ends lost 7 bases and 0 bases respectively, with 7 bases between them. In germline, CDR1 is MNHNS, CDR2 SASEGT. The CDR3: CASKTVSGANVLTF. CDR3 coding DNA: TGTGCCAGCAAAACAGTCTCTGGGGCCAACGTCCTGACTTTC.

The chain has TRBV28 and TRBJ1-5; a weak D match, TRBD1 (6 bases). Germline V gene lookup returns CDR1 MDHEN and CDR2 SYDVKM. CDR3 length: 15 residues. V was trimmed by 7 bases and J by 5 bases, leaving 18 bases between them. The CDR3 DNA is TGTGCCAGCACCACTCCGGGACACAGTGATCAGCCCCAGCATTTT. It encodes CASTTPGHSDQPQHF. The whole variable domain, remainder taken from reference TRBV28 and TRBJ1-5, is DVKVTQSSRYLVKRTGEKVFLECVQDMDHENMFWYRQDPGLGLRLIYFSYDVKMKEKGDIPEGYSVSREKKERFSLILESASTNQTSMYLCASTTPGHSDQPQHFGDGTRLSIL.

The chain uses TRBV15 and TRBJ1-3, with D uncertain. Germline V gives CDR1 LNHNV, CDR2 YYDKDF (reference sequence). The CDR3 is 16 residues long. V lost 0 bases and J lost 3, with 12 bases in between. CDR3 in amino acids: CATSRDTAESGNTIYF. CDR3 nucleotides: TGTGCCACCAGCAGAGATACCGCGGAAAGTGGAAACACCATATATTTT.

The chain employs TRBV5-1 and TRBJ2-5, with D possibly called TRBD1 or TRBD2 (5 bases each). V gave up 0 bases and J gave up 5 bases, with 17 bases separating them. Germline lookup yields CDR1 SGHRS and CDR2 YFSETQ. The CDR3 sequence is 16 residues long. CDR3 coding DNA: TGCGCCAGCAGCTTGGAGGGGCCAGGGACCGGGGAGACCCAGTACTTC. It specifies CASSLEGPGTGETQYF.

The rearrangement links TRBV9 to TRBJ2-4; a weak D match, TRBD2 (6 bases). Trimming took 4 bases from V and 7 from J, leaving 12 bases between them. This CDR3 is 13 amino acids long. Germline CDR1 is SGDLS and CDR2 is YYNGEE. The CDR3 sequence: CASSSAGGNIQYF. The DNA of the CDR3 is TGTGCCAGCAGCTCAGCGGGCGGGAACATTCAGTACTTC.

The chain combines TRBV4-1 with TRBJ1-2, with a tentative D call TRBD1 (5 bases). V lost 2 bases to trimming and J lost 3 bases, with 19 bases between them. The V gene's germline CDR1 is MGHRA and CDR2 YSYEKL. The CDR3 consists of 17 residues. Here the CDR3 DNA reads TGCGCCAGCAGCCAATCCTCGCTCCGGGACCTACACTATGGCTACACCTTC. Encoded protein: CASSQSSLRDLHYGYTF.